The clone carrying this T cell receptor (beta chain) was recorded once. This sample is drawn from a study of technical replicates of blood from a handful of donors. The repertoire was sequenced with immunoSEQ multiplex PCR; TCRdb's copy has only in-frame clones and lacks some. The sample has just over 95,000 clones, about 94% seen once. Sequencing used T cells isolated from PBMCs. The sequence derives from a human donor in good health.

CDR3 nucleotides: TGCGCCAGCAGTGACTCCCTAGCGGAGTGGGGAGATACGCAGTATTTT. It yields the protein CASSDSLAEWGDTQYF. The V and J genes are TRBV10-1 and TRBJ2-3; 7 bases fit TRBD2. Trimming cost V 3 bases and J 5 bases; bases outside gene matches: 11. CDR3 length equals 16 residues. Per germline, CDR1 WNHNN and CDR2 SYGVQD (reference sequence).